These 32 T cell receptor beta chains came from one sample sequenced in a study of blood T cell repertoires in COVID-19. Produced via immunoSEQ multiplex PCR; TCRdb's table is partial and in-frame only. The data hold under 300,000 clones, with approximately 83% observed a single time. Sequenced: peripheral blood. The receptors derive from a woman aged 50 to 65 who had recovered from COVID-19.

The chain joins TRBV5-5 to TRBJ2-3; TRBD1 might be the D (6 bases). The CDR3 sequence is 19 residues long. Germline assignment: CDR1 SGHKS and CDR2 YYEKEE (reference sequence). V was shortened by 0 bases and J by 1 base, with 21 bases between the two germline ends. The CDR3 loop is CASSLGGGQISFGTDTQYF. The CDR3 nucleotides are TGTGCCAGCAGCTTGGGAGGCGGACAGATCTCCTTCGGCACAGATACGCAGTATTTT.

There are a few counts of this clone. The chain carries TRBV11-2 and TRBJ2-5; D remains ambiguous. The CDR3 covers 14 residues. Trimming took off 10 bases at V and 4 bases at J, with 19 bases between the two ends. Germline V gene sequence: CDR1 SGHAT, CDR2 FQNNGV. For the CDR3, the DNA is TGTGCCACCACAACCCAAGCGAGACTAGAGACCCAGTACTTC. Translated: CATTTQARLETQYF.

This clone was observed a single time. The chain recombines TRBV28 with TRBJ1-2, with D possibly being TRBD1 (6 bases). The CDR3 loop spans 15 amino acids. Germline V lookup: CDR1 MDHEN, CDR2 SYDVKM. Trimming took 6 bases from V and 4 from J, leaving 18 bases between them. CDR3 nucleotides: TGTGCCAGCAGACGACACGCAGGGGACCGCTATGGCTACACCTTC. Translation: CASRRHAGDRYGYTF.

The chain is built from TRBV7-2 and TRBJ2-7; TRBD2 is a possible D gene (6 bases). CDR1 and CDR2 from the germline V gene are SGHTA and FQGNSA. The CDR3 consists of 13 residues. The V end was cut by 2 bases, the J end by 7 bases, with 12 bases between. CDR3 bases: TGTGCCAGCAGCTTAAAAGGGGCGGGGGAGCAGTACTTC. This codes for CASSLKGAGEQYF.

V is TRBV6-2 or TRBV6-3 and J is TRBJ2-1; 9 bases agree with TRBD2. Germline V gene lookup returns CDR1 MNHEY and CDR2 SVGEGT. CDR3 length equals 18 residues. V gave up 2 bases and J gave up 0 bases; unmatched junction bases: 8. CDR3 bases: TGTGCCAGCAGTTACGACAGCGGGGGGCCGAGCTCCTACAATGAGCAGTTCTTC. Residues: CASSYDSGGPSSYNEQFF.

Here the CDR3 reads CASSLPLGPSYNSPLHF. The DNA for the CDR3 is TGTGCCAGCAGTTTACCCCTGGGGCCGTCCTATAATTCACCCCTCCACTTT. This chain connects TRBV28 to TRBJ1-6, with D perhaps TRBD1 (5 bases). Germline V gene data show CDR1 as MDHEN and CDR2 as SYDVKM. This CDR3 contains 17 residues. Deletions cut 2 bases from V and 1 base from J, with 12 bases between.

The chain uses TRBV6-2 or TRBV6-3 and TRBJ2-2; D is ambiguous. Trimming stripped 2 bases from V and 0 bases from J, with 7 bases between. Germline CDR1 is MNHEY and CDR2 is SVGEGT. The CDR3 has 15 amino acids. The CDR3 spells CASSYALSNTGELFF. The CDR3 DNA sequence: TGTGCCAGCAGTTACGCCCTATCGAACACCGGGGAGCTGTTTTTT.

V is TRBV19 and J is TRBJ1-5; TRBD1 aligns across 12 bases. Unmatched junction bases numbered 5, after V lost 6 bases and J lost 2 bases. The CDR3 spans 16 residues. In germline, CDR1 is LNHDA, CDR2 SQIVND (reference sequence). CDR3 region: CASRGTGGAGNQPQHF. The CDR3 nucleotides are TGTGCCAGTAGGGGGACAGGGGGCGCGGGCAATCAGCCCCAGCATTTT.

The chain employs TRBV28 and TRBJ2-5, with 9 bases aligning to TRBD2. This CDR3 region has 16 residues. Germline CDR1 and CDR2: MDHEN and SYDVKM. Trimming removed 2 bases from V and 5 bases from J; junction bases left unmatched: 9. CDR3 in DNA: TGTGCCAGCAGTTTAGGCGGGGGGGGGAAAATGGAGACCCAGTACTTC. Translated, it gives CASSLGGGGKMETQYF.

The CDR3 DNA is TGTGCCAGCAGCGCAGGGGACAATGAGCAGTTCTTC. As protein: CASSAGDNEQFF. The rearrangement joins TRBV9 to TRBJ2-1, with D maybe TRBD1 (6 bases). The CDR3 consists of 12 residues. Germline loops: CDR1 SGDLS, CDR2 YYNGEE. V lost 3 bases and J 5 bases, leaving 6 bases between the germline ends.

The V gene is TRBV4-1, the J gene TRBJ2-2, with TRBD2 matching 8 bases. V lost 4 bases and J lost 7; bases outside the gene matches: 20. Germline CDR1 is MGHRA and CDR2 is YSYEKL. The CDR3 covers 19 residues. The DNA of the CDR3 is TGCGCCAGCAGCCCCTATGTAGGTAGCGGGAAGTCGATTGGCGGGGAGCTGTTTTTT. Amino acid sequence: CASSPYVGSGKSIGGELFF.

The sample holds many counts of this clone. The chain couples TRBV7-6 to TRBJ1-1; 9 bases are shared with TRBD1. With 5 bases clipped from V and 3 bases from J, the junction kept 10 bases outside the gene matches. Germline V lookup: CDR1 SGHVS, CDR2 FNYEAQ. This CDR3 has 16 amino acids. As DNA, the CDR3 is TGTGCCAGCAGCACGGACAGGGGAGGGGGTTACACTGAAGCTTTCTTT. This codes for CASSTDRGGGYTEAFF.

The chain uses TRBV6-6 and TRBJ2-5; tentatively, D is TRBD2 (7 bases). The CDR3 is 15 residues long. Per germline, CDR1 MNHNY and CDR2 SVGAGI (reference sequence). Trimming left V 10 bases short and J 5 bases short, with 23 bases between. The CDR3 spells CATLAGAKLQETQYF. The CDR3 DNA reads TGTGCCACACTTGCGGGGGCCAAACTCCAGGAGACCCAGTACTTC.

The rearrangement uses TRBV6-5 and TRBJ2-7, with a tentative D call TRBD1 (7 bases). The V and J ends lost 2 bases and 3 bases respectively, with 14 bases between them. Germline V gives CDR1 MNHEY, CDR2 SVGAGI. CDR3 size: 15 residues. CDR3 sequence: CASSYPRGALYEQYF. For the CDR3, the DNA is TGTGCCAGCAGTTACCCCAGGGGGGCTCTCTACGAGCAGTACTTC.

CDR3 region: CASSIDLGSNQPQHF. Here the CDR3 DNA reads TGTGCCAGTAGTATAGACCTCGGTAGCAATCAGCCCCAGCATTTT. The chain couples TRBV19 to TRBJ1-5; D uncertain. The V gene lost 0 bases and the J gene lost 0 bases, with 6 bases spanning the gap. The CDR3 covers 15 residues. Per the germline V gene, CDR1 is LNHDA and CDR2 is SQIVND (reference sequence).

The chain links TRBV6-5 to TRBJ2-3; 9 bases align to TRBD2. Germline values: CDR1 MNHEY, CDR2 SVGAGI. V lost 1 base and J lost 6; bases outside the gene matches: 8. The CDR3 length is 16 residues. This CDR3 reads CASSYYKTSGWDTQYF. CDR3 coding DNA: TGTGCCAGCAGTTACTACAAGACTAGCGGTTGGGATACGCAGTATTTT.

The sample holds one count of this clone. One junction end does not reproduce the germline sequence, and a read error may be involved. This chain links TRBV11-2 with TRBJ2-7, with unresolved D. The CDR3 is 15 residues long. Per the germline V gene, CDR1 is SGHAT and CDR2 is FQNNGV. DNA for the CDR3: TGTGCCAGCAGCTTAGATCATGGTAGCTCCAACGAGCAGTACTTC. Encoded protein: CASSLDHGSSNEQYF. The whole variable domain, filled in from reference TRBV11-2 and TRBJ2-7, reads EAGVAQSPRYKIIEKRQSVAFWCNPISGHATLYWYQQILGQGPKLLIQFQNNGVVDDSQLPKDRFSAERLKGVDSTLKIQPAKLEDSAVYLCASSLDHGSSNEQYFGPGTRLTVT.

The chain employs TRBV30 and TRBJ1-4; 7 nucleotides match TRBD1. V dropped 2 bases and J dropped 7; count of bases not matched to a gene: 10. Germline CDR1 reads GTSNPN; CDR2 reads SVGIG (reference sequence). The CDR3 loop spans 15 amino acids. As DNA, the CDR3 is TGTGCCTGGAGTAGCAAAGGGGGCATAGGTGAAAAACTGTTTTTT. The encoded protein is CAWSSKGGIGEKLFF.

This clone was found once. The rearrangement joins TRBV28 to TRBJ2-7, with D maybe TRBD1 (6 bases). Trimming pared 3 bases from V and 7 bases from J, leaving 10 bases between. The germline CDR1 and CDR2 sequences are MDHEN and SYDVKM. This CDR3 is built from 12 residues. As DNA, the CDR3 is TGTGCCAGCAGTTTGCAGGACAGTGAGCAGTACTTC. As protein: CASSLQDSEQYF. Based on the CDR3 plus reference TRBV28 and TRBJ2-7, the full variable domain is DVKVTQSSRYLVKRTGEKVFLECVQDMDHENMFWYRQDPGLGLRLIYFSYDVKMKEKGDIPEGYSVSREKKERFSLILESASTNQTSMYLCASSLQDSEQYFGPGTRLTVT.

This rearrangement joins TRBV18 to TRBJ2-4; the D gene is possibly TRBD1 (6 bases). The CDR3 consists of 13 residues. Trimming took off 2 bases at V and 8 bases at J, with 10 bases between the two ends. Germline CDR1 reads KGHSH; CDR2 reads LQKENI. This chain's CDR3 is CASSPRNRDIQYF. CDR3 nucleotides: TGTGCCAGCTCACCAAGGAACAGGGACATTCAGTACTTC.

The chain uses TRBV5-5 and TRBJ1-3; TRBD1 is a possible D gene (6 bases). The CDR3 is made up of 13 amino acids. The germline gives CDR1 SGHKS, CDR2 YYEKEE (reference sequence). The V end lost 6 bases, the J end lost 5 bases, and 12 bases lay between the germline ends. CDR3 protein: CASTQGSRNTIYF. The CDR3 DNA reads TGTGCCAGCACCCAGGGGTCTCGAAACACCATATATTTT.

The rearrangement links TRBV6-5 to TRBJ2-2; weak D call: TRBD2 (6 bases). The germline V gene has CDR1 MNHEY and CDR2 SVGAGI. CDR3 length: 14 amino acids. The V end lost 4 bases, the J end lost 6 bases, and 12 bases lay between the germline ends. CDR3 protein: CASSLLEGAGELFF. The CDR3 nucleotides read TGTGCCAGCAGTTTACTGGAGGGAGCCGGGGAGCTGTTTTTT.

The chain combines TRBV11-3 with TRBJ2-1; no clear D. Looked up from germline, CDR1 is SGHNT and CDR2 is YENEEA. CDR3 size: 12 residues. V was cut by 0 bases and J by 8 bases, with 5 bases left in between. CDR3 loop: CASSLEGHEQFF. DNA of the CDR3: TGTGCCAGCAGCTTAGAGGGCCATGAGCAGTTCTTC. Full variable domain (outside the CDR3, taken from reference TRBV11-3 and TRBJ2-1): EAGVVQSPRYKIIEKKQPVAFWCNPISGHNTLYWYLQNLGQGPELLIRYENEEAVDDSQLPKDRFSAERLKGVDSTLKIQPAELGDSAVYLCASSLEGHEQFFGPGTRLTVL.

The chain carries TRBV19 and TRBJ2-1; D is possibly TRBD1 (6 bases). Germline V CDR1 and CDR2: LNHDA, SQIVND (reference sequence). V lost 6 bases and J lost 1, with 13 bases in between. The CDR3 consists of 15 residues. CDR3 amino acids: CASSPNRVSYNEQFF. The CDR3 DNA follows: TGTGCCAGTAGCCCCAACAGGGTTTCCTACAATGAGCAGTTCTTC.

The J gene is TRBJ2-4, the V gene TRBV6-2 or TRBV6-3; D gene unclear. Trimming took off 2 bases at V and 0 bases at J, with 8 bases between the two ends. CDR3 length equals 15 residues. The germline gives CDR1 MNHEY, CDR2 SVGEGT. The CDR3 sequence: CASSYGHLAKNIQYF. The DNA for the CDR3 is TGTGCCAGCAGTTACGGCCATCTAGCCAAAAACATTCAGTACTTC.

This clone was observed a few times. The V call is TRBV28, the J call TRBJ2-7; 9 bases agree with TRBD1. The J segment lost 6 bases and the V segment lost 5 bases, leaving 2 bases of the junction unmatched. Germline V gene lookup returns CDR1 MDHEN and CDR2 SYDVKM. The CDR3 covers 12 residues. CDR3 DNA sequence: TGTGCCAGCAGTACAGGGGGCTCCGAGCAGTACTTC. Its translation: CASSTGGSEQYF.

CDR3: CATSDLGGGPYNEQFF. The CDR3 DNA sequence: TGTGCCACCAGTGATTTAGGGGGGGGCCCATACAATGAGCAGTTCTTC. The genes are TRBV24-1 and TRBJ2-1; perhaps TRBD2 as D (7 bases). V gave up 1 base and J gave up 4 bases, with 13 bases separating them. The CDR3 spans 16 residues. Germline lookup yields CDR1 KGHDR and CDR2 SFDVKD.

V usage is TRBV18 and J usage is TRBJ1-4, with D perhaps TRBD1 (6 bases). Germline V gene sequence: CDR1 KGHSH, CDR2 LQKENI. The ends were cut back, 6 bases at V and 1 base at J, with 12 bases in the middle. This CDR3 is 15 amino acids long. The DNA for the CDR3 is TGTGCCAGCTCCGCGGTACAGGGAACTAATGAAAAACTGTTTTTT. Translated: CASSAVQGTNEKLFF. The full variable domain, completed using reference TRBV18 and TRBJ1-4, is NAGVMQNPRHLVRRRGQEARLRCSPMKGHSHVYWYRQLPEEGLKFMVYLQKENIIDESGMPKERFSAEFPKEGPSILRIQQVVRGDSAAYFCASSAVQGTNEKLFFGSGTQLSVL.

The chain carries TRBV28 and TRBJ2-2, with TRBD2 as a possible D gene (6 bases). Trimming left V 1 base short and J 6 bases short, with 12 bases between. CDR3 length: 15 residues. CDR1 and CDR2 (germline): MDHEN, SYDVKM. The CDR3 sequence: CASSLSSRDSGELFF. The CDR3, as DNA: TGTGCCAGCAGTTTATCATCACGGGACTCCGGGGAGCTGTTTTTT.

The chain is built from TRBV11-2 and TRBJ2-5, with 7 positions matching TRBD2. CDR1 is SGHAT and CDR2 is FQNNGV in the germline V gene. This CDR3 has 16 amino acids. With 5 bases clipped from V and 2 bases from J, the junction kept 11 bases outside the gene matches. As DNA, the CDR3 is TGTGCCAGCAGCCAGCGACTAGCAGAGATTCAAGAGACCCAGTACTTC. Its protein product is CASSQRLAEIQETQYF.

The genes are TRBV7-8 and TRBJ1-6, with unresolved D. The germline V gene encodes CDR1 SGHVS and CDR2 FQNEAQ. The CDR3 has 12 amino acids. V lost 5 bases and J lost 4, with 3 bases in between. CDR3 protein: CASSTYNSPLHF. In nucleotides, the CDR3 is TGTGCCAGCAGCACATATAATTCACCCCTCCACTTT. Complete variable domain (other parts from reference TRBV7-8 and TRBJ1-6): GAGVSQSPRYKVAKRGQDVALRCDPISGHVSLFWYQQALGQGPEFLTYFQNEAQLDKSGLPSDRFFAERPEGSVSTLKIQRTQQEDSAVYLCASSTYNSPLHFGNGTRLTVT.

The rearrangement joins TRBV6-5 to TRBJ1-2; a weak D match, TRBD1 (5 bases). The ends were cut back, 0 bases at V and 8 bases at J, with 13 bases in the middle. Looked up from germline, CDR1 is MNHEY and CDR2 is SVGAGI. This CDR3 contains 14 residues. The DNA of the CDR3 is TGTGCCAGCAGTTACTCGACCGGGGGGGACGGCTACACCTTC. It yields the protein CASSYSTGGDGYTF.